These 30 T cell receptor beta chains were sequenced from one sample in a study of STAT5B mutations in CD4+ large granular lymphocyte leukemia (dated by TCRdb to between 2021 and 2024). The method behind the library was the immunoSEQ multiplex PCR assay. The table comes from immuneACCESS by way of TCRdb, which keeps in-frame sequences with V and J called. Part of the clones is missing from these tables; in studies checked, under half for an unresolved V gene and the rest for unknown reasons. This sample holds around 32,000 clones; just under 80% were observed only once. Together, the top ten hold over 2% of the sample. Sequencing was performed on CD4+ T cells from blood buffy coats. The receptors derive from a human donor in good health.

The chain is built from TRBV2 and TRBJ2-7; D may be TRBD1 or TRBD2 (6 bases each). This CDR3 comprises 14 residues. The V and J ends lost 4 bases and 5 bases respectively, with 15 bases between them. Germline V gives CDR1 SNHLY, CDR2 FYNNEI. The CDR3 DNA is TGTGCCAGCAGTGGTCGGGGGCCCTTGAACGAGCAGTACTTC. Its translation: CASSGRGPLNEQYF.

This clone was observed once. The chain couples TRBV11-1 to TRBJ2-1; perhaps D is TRBD1 or TRBD2 (5 bases each). Germline CDR1 is SGHAT and CDR2 is FQDESV (reference sequence). The CDR3 is 13 amino acids. V was trimmed by 2 bases and J by 7 bases, leaving 9 bases between them. CDR3 DNA sequence: TGTGCCAGCAGCTTATATGAGGGGAATGAGCAGTTCTTC. It codes for CASSLYEGNEQFF.

In this sample, this clone turned up once. J is TRBJ2-2 and V is TRBV7-9, with TRBD2 matching over 8 bases. Germline V lookup: CDR1 SEHNR, CDR2 FQNEAQ (reference sequence). With V trimmed by 9 bases and J by 0 bases, 6 bases remained unmatched. The CDR3 is 15 residues long. The CDR3 protein is CASPTAGANTGELFF. The DNA of the CDR3 is TGTGCCAGTCCTACAGCGGGAGCGAACACCGGGGAGCTGTTTTTT.

The chain couples TRBV30 to TRBJ2-7, with 11 bases identical to TRBD1. V lost 4 bases to trimming and J lost 7 bases; unmatched junction nucleotides: 6. CDR3 length: 13 amino acids. CDR1 is GTSNPN and CDR2 is SVGIG in the germline V gene (reference sequence). The CDR3 loop is CAWNGQGAGEQYF. Written as DNA, the CDR3 is TGTGCCTGGAACGGACAGGGGGCGGGAGAGCAGTACTTC. Using reference TRBV30 and TRBJ2-7 for the parts outside the CDR3, the full variable domain is SQTIHQWPATLVQPVGSPLSLECTVEGTSNPNLYWYRQAAGRGLQLLFYSVGIGQISSEVPQNLSASRPQDRQFILSSKKLLLSDSGFYLCAWNGQGAGEQYFGPGTRLTVT.

This chain connects TRBV11-2 to TRBJ2-1; tentatively, D is TRBD2 (6 bases). The CDR3 spans 14 residues. Per germline, CDR1 SGHAT and CDR2 FQNNGV. The V end lost 3 bases, the J end lost 8 bases, and 14 bases lay between the germline ends. The CDR3: CASSFTGGRDEQFF. CDR3 bases: TGTGCCAGCAGCTTCACCGGGGGACGAGATGAGCAGTTCTTC.

This sequence joins TRBV7-8 and TRBJ2-2; D possibly corresponds to TRBD2 (5 bases). Germline-derived CDR1 and CDR2 are SGHVS and FQNEAQ. V lost 2 bases, J lost 0 bases, and 16 bases lay in between. This CDR3 spans 18 amino acids. Written as DNA, the CDR3 is TGTGCCAGCAGCTTATACGCGGGTATCCTTCCGAACACCGGGGAGCTGTTTTTT. Its protein product is CASSLYAGILPNTGELFF.

This chain uses TRBV10-3 with TRBJ2-7; D might be TRBD2 (5 bases). The CDR3 spans 15 residues. CDR1 is ENHRY, CDR2 SYGVKD, per germline. V gave up 8 bases and J gave up 2 bases, with 19 bases separating them. CDR3 protein: CAIGEVGIGTYEQYF. DNA of the CDR3: TGTGCCATCGGAGAGGTCGGGATAGGGACCTACGAGCAGTACTTC.

The V gene is TRBV2, the J gene TRBJ2-3, with D unclear. Germline CDR1 SNHLY, CDR2 FYNNEI. The CDR3 has 15 amino acids. With 2 bases removed from V and 2 bases from J, the gap between germline ends came to 11 bases. CDR3 nucleotide sequence: TGTGCCAGCAGTGAAACTGGTGGCCCCACAGATACGCAGTATTTT. It specifies CASSETGGPTDTQYF.

The chain combines TRBV4-2 with TRBJ2-7; possible D gene TRBD2, 5 bases. V was pared by 0 bases and J by 4 bases, with 13 bases between. Germline V gene sequence: CDR1 LGHNA, CDR2 YNFKEQ. The CDR3 has 15 amino acids. CDR3 sequence (DNA): TGTGCCAGCAGCCAAGAGAGGAGCGGACCGTACGAGCAGTACTTC. It yields the protein CASSQERSGPYEQYF.

This clone is a singleton in its sample. The genes are TRBV6-5 and TRBJ1-1, with unresolved D. CDR3 size: 13 residues. The germline CDR1 and CDR2 sequences are MNHEY and SVGAGI. V was shortened by 0 bases and J by 5 bases, with 7 bases between the two germline ends. The CDR3 protein is CASSYSRETEAFF. The CDR3 DNA is TGTGCCAGCAGTTACTCGCGGGAGACTGAAGCTTTCTTT.

The rearrangement links TRBV14 to TRBJ2-1, with TRBD2 matching 12 bases. CDR3 length equals 19 residues. With V trimmed by 3 bases and J by 4 bases, 13 bases remained unmatched. The germline V gene has CDR1 SGHDN and CDR2 FVKESK. In DNA form, the CDR3 reads TGTGCCAGCAGCCACCTAGGGGGACTAGCGGGCTCCTTATACAATGAGCAGTTCTTC. Translated: CASSHLGGLAGSLYNEQFF.

This clone has only one observation. The J gene is TRBJ1-2, the V gene TRBV29-1; D is undetermined. The CDR3 sequence is 11 residues long. Trimming left V 6 bases short and J 6 bases short, with 11 bases between. Germline values: CDR1 SQVTM, CDR2 ANQGSEA. Here the CDR3 reads CSVLEIDGYTF. CDR3 DNA sequence: TGCAGCGTCCTGGAAATCGATGGCTACACCTTC. Filled out from reference TRBV29-1 and TRBJ1-2, the complete variable domain reads SAVISQKPSRDICQRGTSLTIQCQVDSQVTMMFWYRQQPGQSLTLIATANQGSEATYESGFVIDKFPISRPNLTFSTLTVSNMSPEDSSIYLCSVLEIDGYTFGSGTRLTVV.

This sequence joins TRBV11-2 and TRBJ2-7; D is possibly TRBD2 (7 bases). The CDR3 is made up of 14 amino acids. The ends were cut back, 5 bases at V and 4 bases at J, with 15 bases in the middle. CDR1 and CDR2 (germline): SGHAT, FQNNGV. Here the CDR3 reads CASSQTGGKYEQYF. The CDR3 coding sequence is TGTGCCAGCAGCCAAACGGGGGGCAAATACGAGCAGTACTTC.

This clone was picked up a small number of times. DNA for the CDR3: TGTGCCACCTCGACAGGCTCGAGAGCTTTCTTT. Translation: CATSTGSRAFF. The chain couples TRBV19 to TRBJ1-1, with D perhaps TRBD1 (6 bases). V was trimmed by 10 bases and J by 10 bases, leaving 16 bases between them. Germline V gives CDR1 LNHDA, CDR2 SQIVND (reference sequence). CDR3 length equals 11 residues.

This rearrangement joins TRBV6-1 to TRBJ1-5; 7 bases are a match to TRBD1. This CDR3 has 15 residues. V trimming: 0 bases; J trimming: 6 bases; junction bases outside the gene matches: 5. CDR1 and CDR2 (germline): MNHNS, SASEGT. CDR3 sequence (DNA): TGTGCCAGCAGTGAAGCGCAGGGGGGGGGTCAGCCCCAGCATTTT. As protein: CASSEAQGGGQPQHF.

The chain employs TRBV5-1 and TRBJ2-1; TRBD1 aligns across 9 bases. This CDR3 is built from 13 residues. Germline V CDR1 and CDR2: SGHRS, YFSETQ. The ends lost 8 bases at V and 5 bases at J; junction bases unmatched: 5. CDR3 bases: TGCGCCAGTGCCGGACAGGGGAACAATGAGCAGTTCTTC. Translating gives CASAGQGNNEQFF.

The CDR3 loop reads CASSPARGTDTEAFF. As DNA, the CDR3 is TGTGCCAGCTCACCGGCCAGGGGAACGGACACTGAAGCTTTCTTT. J is TRBJ1-1 and V is TRBV18; D perhaps matches TRBD1 (6 bases). V dropped 3 bases and J dropped 3 bases, with 14 bases sitting between them. The CDR3 extends over 15 amino acids. Germline loops: CDR1 KGHSH, CDR2 LQKENI.

The chain carries TRBV7-7 and TRBJ1-2; a possible D gene is TRBD1 (6 bases). The CDR3 spans 15 residues. From germline, CDR1 is SSHAT and CDR2 FNYEAQ (reference sequence). Deletions cut 5 bases from V and 4 bases from J, with 17 bases between. CDR3 DNA: TGTGCCAGCAGCGAAAAGGCAGGGGTGTTCTATGGCTACACCTTC. Translation gives CASSEKAGVFYGYTF.

This clone has a single count. This rearrangement joins TRBV6-1 to TRBJ2-5; 7 bases are a match to TRBD1. V gave up 8 bases and J gave up 5 bases; unmatched junction bases: 8. Germline lookup yields CDR1 MNHNS and CDR2 SASEGT. The CDR3 extends over 13 amino acids. The CDR3 loop reads CASQGQLGETQYF. CDR3 nucleotides: TGTGCCAGCCAGGGACAGCTTGGCGAGACCCAGTACTTC.

CDR3 protein: CASSQDGSLTYEQYF. The CDR3 bases are TGTGCCAGCAGTCAAGACGGGAGCCTCACCTACGAGCAGTACTTC. This chain links TRBV28 with TRBJ2-7; D is perhaps TRBD2 (6 bases). Trimming removed 5 bases at V and 2 bases at J, with 16 bases between. The CDR3 has 15 amino acids. CDR1 and CDR2 from the germline V gene are MDHEN and SYDVKM.

This chain uses TRBV19 with TRBJ1-4; tentative D call: TRBD1 (5 bases). The CDR3 loop spans 15 amino acids. The germline V and J ends were trimmed by 7 bases and 1 base, with 13 bases remaining between them. Germline-derived CDR1 and CDR2 are LNHDA and SQIVND (reference sequence). In DNA form, the CDR3 reads TGTGCCAGTAACCCTCGCCAGGGAACTAATGAAAAACTGTTTTTT. Translated, it gives CASNPRQGTNEKLFF.

This chain links TRBV2 with TRBJ1-3; D remains unclear. V lost 5 bases to trimming and J lost 0 bases, with 14 bases between them. Germline loops: CDR1 SNHLY, CDR2 FYNNEI. The CDR3 runs to 16 residues. DNA of the CDR3: TGTGCCAGCAGTAGTCTCGTGGGGTCCTCTGGAAACACCATATATTTT. The encoded protein is CASSSLVGSSGNTIYF.

This clone was detected once. In DNA, the CDR3 is TGTGCCAGCAGCTTCCGTGTGGGGGGGGCAGCCACTGAAGCTTTCTTT. Translation gives CASSFRVGGAATEAFF. V gene TRBV21-1 combines with J gene TRBJ1-1. TRBV21-1 is assigned pseudogene status. The CDR3 is 16 amino acids.

The chain combines TRBV7-9 with TRBJ2-3; the D gene is possibly TRBD1 (5 bases). The CDR3 spans 14 residues. Between the trimmed V and J ends, which lost 7 bases and 0 bases, there was a span of 11 bases. Germline loops: CDR1 SEHNR, CDR2 FQNEAQ (reference sequence). CDR3 coding DNA: TGTGCCAGCATTTCCGACAGAAGCACAGATACGCAGTATTTT. It translates to CASISDRSTDTQYF.

The V call is TRBV28, the J call TRBJ2-7; 8 nucleotides agree with TRBD1. With 5 bases clipped from V and 0 bases from J, the junction kept 9 bases outside the gene matches. Germline V gene data show CDR1 as MDHEN and CDR2 as SYDVKM. This CDR3 contains 16 residues. The CDR3 nucleotides are TGTGCCAGCAGTCCCCATAGGACAGGGAACTCCTACGAGCAGTACTTC. It encodes CASSPHRTGNSYEQYF.

This clone was recorded a few times. The DNA for the CDR3 is TGTGCCTGGAGTAATACAGGGGACTATGGCTACACCTTC. Its protein product is CAWSNTGDYGYTF. The chain links TRBV30 to TRBJ1-2; 7 bases are shared with TRBD1. Germline lookup yields CDR1 GTSNPN and CDR2 SVGIG (reference sequence). The CDR3 sequence is 13 residues long. The ends lost 2 bases at V and 3 bases at J; junction bases unmatched: 3.

This sequence joins TRBV7-3 and TRBJ1-5, with TRBD1 matching 7 bases. This CDR3 contains 16 residues. Losses at the gene ends were 5 bases for V and 1 base for J; bases not matched to a gene: 8. CDR1 and CDR2 (germline): SGHTA, FQGTGA. The CDR3 DNA reads TGTGCCAGCAGCGAAAGTGGACAGGACAGCAATCAGCCCCAGCATTTT. This encodes CASSESGQDSNQPQHF.

The CDR3 coding sequence is TGTGCCAGCAGTCGACAGGGGTCCCAGTACTTC. This codes for CASSRQGSQYF. The chain combines TRBV7-2 with TRBJ2-5; TRBD1 matches at 8 bases. The CDR3 contains 11 residues. V was pared by 6 bases and J by 9 bases, with 3 bases of the junction left unmatched. Germline V gene sequence: CDR1 SGHTA, CDR2 FQGNSA.

This chain connects TRBV6-5 to TRBJ2-5, with TRBD2 matching 8 bases. Germline CDR1 and CDR2: MNHEY and SVGAGI. The trim removed 10 bases at V and 5 bases at J, leaving 6 bases unmatched. The CDR3 runs to 12 residues. CDR3 coding DNA: TGTGCCACAGCACGGGAGGGGGAGACCCAGTACTTC. This codes for CATAREGETQYF.

The chain joins TRBV7-6 to TRBJ2-7; no reliable D call. V shed 5 bases and J shed 3 bases, with 11 bases lying between them. This CDR3 region has 13 residues. Germline lookup yields CDR1 SGHVS and CDR2 FNYEAQ. This CDR3 is CASSPGLRYEQYF. The DNA for the CDR3 is TGTGCCAGCAGCCCCGGTCTGCGCTACGAGCAGTACTTC.